The 11 T cell receptor beta chains given below trace back to one sample, sequenced in a study of Ad26.COV2.S vaccination and SARS-CoV-2 variants (dated by TCRdb to about 2021). The intended sense of this specimen's treatment or condition label: some 19 received Ad26.COV2.S at low or high dose, single or two shots; about 5 received placebo; per-sample allocation not given. Repertoires of vaccine and placebo recipients were sequenced from samples collected on day 63 after the first injection. Preparation of the library involved the immunoSEQ multiplex PCR assay. This immuneACCESS table, as held by TCRdb, lists in-frame sequences with V and J called but not all clones. Of the missing ones, under half trace to an unresolved V gene in checked studies; the others have no known cause. The sample records roughly 500,000 clones, approximately 90% of which are singletons. The ten largest clones add up to roughly 13% of the sample.

The sequencing here drew on peripheral blood, taken in a trial of Ad26.COV2.S vaccine versus placebo. These receptor sequences come from a person between 18 and 60 years old who received the Ad26.COV2.S COVID-19 vaccine or a placebo.

This chain links TRBV9 with TRBJ2-5; D is undetermined. The CDR3 has 14 amino acids. Looked up from germline, CDR1 is SGDLS and CDR2 is YYNGEE. The ends were cut back, 0 bases at V and 1 base at J, with 7 bases in the middle. This chain's CDR3 is CASSVDLVQETQYF. As DNA, the CDR3 is TGTGCCAGCAGCGTAGATTTAGTCCAAGAGACCCAGTACTTC.

The chain has TRBV5-6 and TRBJ2-7, with D maybe TRBD2 (6 bases). CDR1 and CDR2 from the germline V gene are SGHDT and YYEEEE. The CDR3 totals 14 residues. Trimming removed 2 bases from V and 2 bases from J, with 11 bases in between. The CDR3 sequence: CASSFSGAPYEQYF. Written as DNA, the CDR3 is TGTGCCAGCAGCTTTTCGGGAGCCCCCTACGAGCAGTACTTC.

The chain uses TRBV9 and TRBJ2-7; no definite D call. Between the trimmed V and J ends, which lost 4 bases and 2 bases, there was a span of 10 bases. Per the germline V gene, CDR1 is SGDLS and CDR2 is YYNGEE. This CDR3 region has 13 residues. CDR3 residues: CASSPRLAYEQYF. As DNA, the CDR3 is TGTGCCAGCAGCCCTCGTCTAGCCTACGAGCAGTACTTC. The entire variable domain, with the rest obtained from reference TRBV9 and TRBJ2-7, is as follows: DSGVTQTPKHLITATGQRVTLRCSPRSGDLSVYWYQQSLDQGLQFLIQYYNGEERAKGNILERFSAQQFPDLHSELNLSSLELGDSALYFCASSPRLAYEQYFGPGTRLTVT.

This chain joins TRBV18 and TRBJ1-5; D gene unclear. Germline loops: CDR1 KGHSH, CDR2 LQKENI. This CDR3 spans 14 amino acids. V was clipped by 0 bases and J by 7 bases, with 10 bases between them. CDR3 amino acids: CASSPPGNLQPQHF. In DNA, the CDR3 is TGTGCCAGCTCACCACCAGGGAATCTGCAGCCCCAGCATTTT.

The rearrangement uses TRBV19 and TRBJ2-5, with 8 bases that match TRBD2. The germline CDR1 and CDR2 sequences are LNHDA and SQIVND (reference sequence). V was clipped by 5 bases and J by 5 bases; unmatched bases: 10. This CDR3 spans 15 amino acids. CDR3 protein: CASSFSGMARETQYF. The DNA of the CDR3 is TGTGCCAGTAGTTTTAGCGGGATGGCGCGGGAGACCCAGTACTTC.

This chain joins TRBV11-1 and TRBJ2-3; 15 bases align to TRBD2. This CDR3 contains 15 residues. The V gene end was trimmed by 5 bases and the J gene end by 5 bases; junction bases not matched to a gene: 2. From germline, CDR1 is SGHAT and CDR2 FQDESV (reference sequence). CDR3 bases: TGTGCCAGCAGCCCGGGACTAGCGGGAGGAGATACGCAGTATTTT. Its protein is CASSPGLAGGDTQYF.

The V call is TRBV9, the J call TRBJ2-2; D remains ambiguous. The CDR3 loop spans 14 amino acids. The V end was cut by 4 bases, the J end by 6 bases, with 13 bases between. CDR1 SGDLS and CDR2 YYNGEE come from the germline V gene. CDR3 DNA: TGTGCCAGCAGCCTCCGGATGATAGCCGGGGAGCTGTTTTTT. It specifies CASSLRMIAGELFF.

This sequence joins TRBV11-2 and TRBJ1-4; a weak D match, TRBD1 (6 bases). With 1 base removed from V and 2 bases from J, the gap between germline ends came to 20 bases. CDR1 SGHAT and CDR2 FQNNGV come from the germline V gene. This CDR3 has 19 amino acids. CDR3 DNA: TGTGCCAGCAGCTTAGTCGGGGCAGGGGTCTTCAGCACTAATGAAAAACTGTTTTTT. Its translation is CASSLVGAGVFSTNEKLFF.

A remark on this clone: The sample holds other DNA sequences that translate to the same CDR3. The chain recombines TRBV5-1 with TRBJ1-1; the D is unclear. The germline V gene has CDR1 SGHRS and CDR2 YFSETQ. There are 14 residues in the CDR3. Trimming took off 0 bases at V and 1 base at J, with 7 bases between the two ends. The CDR3 protein is CASSLASANTEAFF. The CDR3 coding sequence is TGCGCCAGCAGCTTGGCCTCAGCGAACACTGAAGCTTTCTTT.

This chain links TRBV6-2 or TRBV6-3 with TRBJ2-7; D is unclear. The CDR3 consists of 11 residues. Germline CDR1 and CDR2: MNHEY and SVGEGT. V was trimmed by 6 bases and J by 7 bases, leaving 10 bases between them. The CDR3 nucleotides read TGTGCCAGCAGCCAGATTGGAGAGCAGTACTTC. This sequence encodes CASSQIGEQYF.

The genes are TRBV6-2 or TRBV6-3 and TRBJ1-5; no firm D call. Germline lookup yields CDR1 MNHEY and CDR2 SVGEGT. This CDR3 contains 16 residues. V gave up 3 bases and J gave up 3 bases, with 15 bases separating them. DNA for the CDR3: TGTGCCAGCAGTTATCTCCGGAGCGTTCCCAATCAGCCCCAGCATTTT. Translation gives CASSYLRSVPNQPQHF.